This is a list of T cell receptor beta chains from one sample in a study of early T cells in non-severe SARS-CoV-2 infection. TCRdb recomputed calls from the 5' RACE reads with MiXCR, one row per CDR3 protein. The profile shows roughly 35,000 distinct CDR3 sequences, around 7% of them singletons. The sequencing input was whole blood. These receptors were collected from an adult who was a healthcare worker with PCR-confirmed SARS-CoV-2 infection or an uninfected control (not recorded which). The CDR3 runs from the conserved cysteine through the conserved F or W. The order of the fields is CDR3 length, J gene, clone size, D gene, V gene, CDR3 protein, CDR3 DNA. The D gene is left open where the match is weak. Clone size, where shown, is once, few, many, or a class for clones that have expanded.

cdr3_length: 13; j_call: TRBJ2-7; clone_size: once; d_call: -; v_call: TRBV19; cdr3_aa: CASSLASTYEQYF; cdr3_nt: TGTGCCAGTAGTCTAGCGAGTACCTACGAGCAGTACTTC
cdr3_length: 15; j_call: TRBJ2-5; clone_size: many; d_call: TRBD2; v_call: TRBV12-3/TRBV12-4; cdr3_aa: CASSLTAGGGETQYF; cdr3_nt: TGTGCCAGCAGTTTAACAGCGGGAGGGGGAGAGACCCAGTACTTC
cdr3_length: 16; j_call: TRBJ1-5; clone_size: many; d_call: -; v_call: TRBV20-1; cdr3_aa: CSARAHWGASNQPQHF; cdr3_nt: TGCAGTGCTAGAGCCCACTGGGGGGCGAGTAATCAGCCCCAGCATTTT
cdr3_length: 13; j_call: TRBJ2-7; clone_size: -; d_call: -; v_call: TRBV28; cdr3_aa: CASSLTPLRLQYF; cdr3_nt: TGTGCCAGCAGTTTGACTCCGCTAAGGCTGCAGTACTTC
cdr3_length: 13; j_call: TRBJ2-3; clone_size: -; d_call: -; v_call: TRBV30; cdr3_aa: CAWGLQQRDTQYF; cdr3_nt: TGTGCCTGGGGCTTGCAGCAAAGAGATACGCAGTATTTT
cdr3_length: 14; j_call: TRBJ2-3; clone_size: few; d_call: -; v_call: TRBV6-6; cdr3_aa: CASSYGANADTQYF; cdr3_nt: TGTGCCAGCAGTTATGGGGCGAACGCAGATACGCAGTATTTT
cdr3_length: 15; j_call: TRBJ2-2; clone_size: many; d_call: TRBD2; v_call: TRBV28; cdr3_aa: CASSRWRERDGELFF; cdr3_nt: TGTGCCAGCAGTCGATGGCGGGAGAGGGACGGGGAGCTGTTTTTT
cdr3_length: 14; j_call: TRBJ2-2; clone_size: many; d_call: -; v_call: TRBV12-3/TRBV12-4; cdr3_aa: CASSRDSHTGELFF; cdr3_nt: TGTGCCAGCAGTCGGGACTCGCACACCGGGGAGCTGTTTTTT
cdr3_length: 10; j_call: TRBJ2-1; clone_size: many; d_call: -; v_call: TRBV29-1; cdr3_aa: CSVDHIEQFF; cdr3_nt: TGCAGCGTTGATCACATAGAGCAGTTCTTC
cdr3_length: 15; j_call: TRBJ1-5; clone_size: few; d_call: -; v_call: TRBV15; cdr3_aa: CATSRDTAGTQPQHF; cdr3_nt: TGTGCCACCAGCAGAGATACGGCGGGGACTCAGCCCCAGCATTTT
cdr3_length: 13; j_call: TRBJ2-1; clone_size: few; d_call: -; v_call: TRBV5-4; cdr3_aa: CASSLVSRVEQFF; cdr3_nt: TGTGCCAGCAGCTTGGTAAGCAGGGTAGAGCAGTTCTTC
cdr3_length: 14; j_call: TRBJ1-4; clone_size: many; d_call: -; v_call: TRBV6-6; cdr3_aa: CASSYVSNNEKLFF; cdr3_nt: TGTGCCAGCAGTTACGTCAGCAATAATGAAAAACTGTTTTTT
cdr3_length: 15; j_call: TRBJ2-7; clone_size: -; d_call: TRBD2; v_call: TRBV7-8; cdr3_aa: CASSLALAGVGEQYF; cdr3_nt: TGTGCCAGCAGCTTAGCGCTAGCGGGAGTTGGGGAGCAGTACTTC
cdr3_length: 17; j_call: TRBJ2-3; clone_size: many; d_call: -; v_call: TRBV11-2; cdr3_aa: CASSLDLRGLRPDTQYF; cdr3_nt: TGTGCCAGCAGCTTAGATCTTCGCGGCCTGAGGCCAGATACGCAGTATTTT
cdr3_length: 13; j_call: TRBJ2-2; clone_size: few; d_call: -; v_call: TRBV10-1; cdr3_aa: CASSEMGAGELFF; cdr3_nt: TGCGCCAGCAGTGAGATGGGCGCCGGGGAGCTGTTTTTT
cdr3_length: 16; j_call: TRBJ2-2; clone_size: -; d_call: -; v_call: TRBV19; cdr3_aa: CASRWGGAFDTGELFF; cdr3_nt: TGTGCCAGTAGGTGGGGTGGCGCTTTCGACACCGGGGAGCTGTTTTTT
cdr3_length: 16; j_call: TRBJ2-1; clone_size: -; d_call: TRBD2; v_call: TRBV28; cdr3_aa: CASSLGGLAGGNEQFF; cdr3_nt: TGTGCCAGCAGTTTAGGGGGGCTAGCGGGAGGGAACGAGCAGTTCTTC
cdr3_length: 13; j_call: TRBJ2-5; clone_size: -; d_call: -; v_call: TRBV7-3; cdr3_aa: CASSLTGEETQYF; cdr3_nt: TGTGCCAGCAGCTTAACTGGGGAAGAGACCCAGTACTTC
cdr3_length: 13; j_call: TRBJ2-7; clone_size: many; d_call: -; v_call: TRBV11-2; cdr3_aa: CASSFGTIYEQYF; cdr3_nt: TGTGCCAGCAGCTTCGGTACAATCTACGAGCAGTACTTC
cdr3_length: 13; j_call: TRBJ2-7; clone_size: -; d_call: -; v_call: TRBV2; cdr3_aa: CASQRTPVGEQYF; cdr3_nt: TGTGCCAGCCAACGGACTCCCGTAGGCGAGCAGTACTTC
cdr3_length: 12; j_call: TRBJ1-5; clone_size: many; d_call: -; v_call: TRBV12-3/TRBV12-4; cdr3_aa: CASSLGEQPQHF; cdr3_nt: TGTGCCAGCAGTTTGGGGGAACAGCCCCAGCATTTT
cdr3_length: 12; j_call: TRBJ1-2; clone_size: many; d_call: -; v_call: TRBV6-5; cdr3_aa: CASTTGDYGYTF; cdr3_nt: TGTGCCAGCACCACCGGCGACTATGGCTACACCTTC
cdr3_length: 15; j_call: TRBJ2-5; clone_size: many; d_call: TRBD2; v_call: TRBV20-1; cdr3_aa: CSASLAGGRGQTQYF; cdr3_nt: TGCAGTGCTAGTCTAGCGGGAGGGCGCGGGCAGACCCAGTACTTC
cdr3_length: 14; j_call: TRBJ2-1; clone_size: many; d_call: TRBD2; v_call: TRBV6-6; cdr3_aa: CASRNGLAGNEQFF; cdr3_nt: TGTGCCAGCAGAAACGGACTAGCGGGAAATGAGCAGTTCTTC
cdr3_length: 15; j_call: TRBJ2-1; clone_size: few; d_call: -; v_call: TRBV13; cdr3_aa: CASSPTRGSYNEQFF; cdr3_nt: TGTGCCAGCAGCCCCACGCGAGGATCCTACAATGAGCAGTTCTTC
cdr3_length: 12; j_call: TRBJ2-7; clone_size: -; d_call: -; v_call: TRBV29-1; cdr3_aa: CSTRVGSYEQYF; cdr3_nt: TGCAGCACCCGTGTTGGGTCCTACGAGCAGTACTTC
cdr3_length: 15; j_call: TRBJ2-3; clone_size: many; d_call: TRBD2; v_call: TRBV19; cdr3_aa: CASTSLAGTTDTQYF; cdr3_nt: TGTGCCAGTACCTCACTAGCGGGGACCACAGATACGCAGTATTTT
cdr3_length: 14; j_call: TRBJ2-4; clone_size: -; d_call: -; v_call: TRBV21-1; cdr3_aa: CASSKEGGENIQYF; cdr3_nt: TGTGCCAGCAGCAAAGAAGGGGGCGAAAACATTCAGTACTTC
cdr3_length: 14; j_call: TRBJ2-4; clone_size: many; d_call: TRBD2; v_call: TRBV6-5; cdr3_aa: CASSVKSTGGIQYF; cdr3_nt: TGTGCCAGCAGTGTAAAGTCCACGGGGGGCATTCAGTACTTC
cdr3_length: 14; j_call: TRBJ2-6; clone_size: many; d_call: -; v_call: TRBV20-1; cdr3_aa: CSARGDNGANVLTF; cdr3_nt: TGCAGTGCTAGGGGGGACAACGGGGCCAACGTCCTGACTTTC
cdr3_length: 15; j_call: TRBJ2-5; clone_size: many; d_call: -; v_call: TRBV3-1; cdr3_aa: CASSQEPGIKGTQYF; cdr3_nt: TGTGCCAGCAGCCAAGAACCGGGCATTAAGGGGACCCAGTACTTC